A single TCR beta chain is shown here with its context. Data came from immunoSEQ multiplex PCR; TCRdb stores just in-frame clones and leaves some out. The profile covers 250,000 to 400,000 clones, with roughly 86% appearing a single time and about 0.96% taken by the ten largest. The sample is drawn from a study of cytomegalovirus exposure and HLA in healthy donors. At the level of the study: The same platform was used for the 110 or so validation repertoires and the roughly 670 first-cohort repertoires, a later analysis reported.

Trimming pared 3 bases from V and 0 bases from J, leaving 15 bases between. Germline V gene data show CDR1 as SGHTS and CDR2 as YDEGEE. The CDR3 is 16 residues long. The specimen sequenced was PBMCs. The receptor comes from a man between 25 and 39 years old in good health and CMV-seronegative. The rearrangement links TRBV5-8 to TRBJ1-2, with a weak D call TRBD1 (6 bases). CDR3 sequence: CASSYRRDTTNYGYTF. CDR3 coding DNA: TGTGCCAGCAGCTACCGCCGGGACACCACTAACTATGGCTACACCTTC.